This T cell receptor (beta chain) was retrieved from a study of cytomegalovirus exposure and HLA in healthy donors. Background on the study: Earlier results showed roughly 120 million unique TCR beta sequences derived from some 180 million T cells. Whole-study results and caveats: In a later analysis, HLA-associated TCR beta chains were more clonally expanded than equally common others.

On this clone: As yet, its antigen is unknown.

V lost 4 bases and J lost 6; bases outside the gene matches: 6. The germline gives CDR1 LGHNA, CDR2 YSLEER. The CDR3 totals 15 residues. The study ran its PCR with 60 Vbeta and 13 Jbeta primers. Sequenced by immunoSEQ multiplex PCR; TCRdb stores in-frame clones only, minus some. The sample has tens of thousands of clones, approximately 80% seen once. The material sequenced was PBMCs. The V gene is TRBV4-3, the J gene TRBJ1-6; the match to TRBD1 covers 7 bases. This TCR was sampled from a man under 40 in good health and CMV-seronegative. The CDR3 here is CASSRETGRNSPLHF. The CDR3 region has the DNA TGCGCCAGCAGCCGAGAGACAGGGCGTAATTCACCCCTCCACTTT.